This TCR beta chain was observed in a study of T cells after yellow fever vaccination. Whole-study results and caveats: The booster response re-showed most primary clones: 96% CD4, around 90% CD8. The secondary response peaked faster, at day 5 versus 15, but was weaker.

This CDR3 is built from 13 residues. Germline V gene sequence: CDR1 MNHEY, CDR2 SVGEGT. Details on this clonotype: Its target is not known. The junction differs from germline at one of its ends, possibly a read error.

They built TCR cDNA with 5'RACE template switching, a step that put in a universal primer site and UMIs. TCRdb fed the 5' RACE reads into MiXCR, producing one record per CDR3 protein. The sample records about 300,000 distinct CDR3 sequences, less than 9.5% being singletons. Sequenced material: CD4+ T cells sorted from PBMCs, taken 5 days after the yellow fever booster vaccination. The TCR sequence derives from a man aged 18 to 30 who received the YFV17D yellow fever vaccine. The genes are TRBV6-2 or TRBV6-3 and TRBJ2-1; 10 bases map to TRBD2. CDR3 nucleotide sequence: TGCGCAGGACAGCGGGGGGGACACAATGAGCAGTTCTTC. Protein sequence: CAGQRGGHNEQFF.